The present TCR beta chain was sequenced within a study of molecular identifiers for immune sequencing clone quantification. Libraries of naive CD8 T cells were made from roughly 18,000 to 920,000 sorted cells. They used 10%, 30% or 50% RNA. Sorting captured naive CD8 T cells as CD8+CD4-CCR7+CD45RA+. Per germline, CDR1 WSHSY and CDR2 SAAADI. There are 14 residues in the CDR3. As for this clonotype: Just one base apart from a much larger clone, this may be a read error.

Preparation methods for the bulk TCR libraries were those previously described, with listed TCR primers. MiXCR, applied by TCRdb to the PCR reads, yields one record per CDR3 protein. The data show 45,000 to 65,000 distinct CDR3 sequences, roughly a quarter seen once. Sequencing used naive CD8+ T cells from blood, with Jurkat cell RNA spiked in. The subset denotes: FACS-sorted CD8+CD4-CCR7+CD45RA+ naive T cells. The source of this sequence is a human donor in good health. Some libraries in this study had Jurkat cell RNA spiked in. The V and J genes are TRBV10-2 and TRBJ2-3; 9 nucleotides agree with TRBD2. DNA for the CDR3: TGCACCAGCAGTCCGGGACTAGCTGCAGATACGCAGTATTTT. Its protein is CTSSPGLAADTQYF.